Below are 32 T cell receptor beta chains sequenced from a single sample in a study of blood T cell repertoires in COVID-19. Only in-frame clones appear in the TCRdb table, and some are missing; sequencing was by immunoSEQ multiplex PCR. The data contain 200,000 to 250,000 clones, approximately 84% of them singletons. The sequenced sample was peripheral blood. Receptor source: an older woman with acute or convalescent COVID-19.

The V and J genes are TRBV30 and TRBJ2-1, with D tentatively TRBD1 (5 bases). This CDR3 is built from 12 residues. Germline V gene lookup returns CDR1 GTSNPN and CDR2 SVGIG (reference sequence). Trimming removed 0 bases at V and 6 bases at J, with 6 bases between. CDR3 loop: CAWSVQGNEQFF. In DNA form, the CDR3 reads TGTGCCTGGAGTGTGCAGGGCAATGAGCAGTTCTTC. The whole variable domain, remainder taken from reference TRBV30 and TRBJ2-1, is SQTIHQWPATLVQPVGSPLSLECTVEGTSNPNLYWYRQAAGRGLQLLFYSVGIGQISSEVPQNLSASRPQDRQFILSSKKLLLSDSGFYLCAWSVQGNEQFFGPGTRLTVL.

CDR3 residues: CASSGTANYGYTF. The CDR3 region has the DNA TGTGCCAGCAGCGGGACAGCTAACTATGGCTACACCTTC. This chain joins TRBV5-4 and TRBJ1-2; 7 bases are a match to TRBD1. CDR1 SGHNT and CDR2 YYREEE come from the germline V gene (reference sequence). The CDR3 has 13 amino acids. Trimming took 4 bases from V and 0 from J; bases not matched to a gene: 0.

The rearrangement links TRBV6-6 to TRBJ1-1; D remains ambiguous. V gave up 0 bases and J gave up 8 bases, with 10 bases separating them. There are 13 residues in the CDR3. CDR1 is MNHNY, CDR2 SVGAGI, per germline (reference sequence). Here the CDR3 DNA reads TGTGCCAGCAGTTACTCGGTCAGTTCAGAAGCTTTCTTT. It codes for CASSYSVSSEAFF.

The rearrangement uses TRBV15 and TRBJ2-5; D remains unclear. This CDR3 has 15 residues. Germline-derived CDR1 and CDR2 are LNHNV and YYDKDF (reference sequence). V lost 3 bases to trimming and J lost 5 bases, with 16 bases between them. As DNA, the CDR3 is TGTGCCACCAGCAGGGCCGTGGTCTCCGGGGAGACCCAGTACTTC. It translates to CATSRAVVSGETQYF.

The V and J genes are TRBV3-1 (or the pseudogene TRBV3-2) and TRBJ2-3; a weak D match, TRBD2 (5 bases). Trimming stripped 2 bases from V and 0 bases from J, with 12 bases between. CDR1 and CDR2 (germline): LGHDT, YNNKEL (reference sequence). The CDR3 loop spans 16 amino acids. CDR3 in amino acids: CASSQTLAGSTDTQYF. For the CDR3, the DNA is TGTGCCAGCAGCCAAACCCTGGCGGGTAGCACAGATACGCAGTATTTT.

This clone was observed once. This chain uses TRBV30 with TRBJ1-1; D possibly corresponds to TRBD1 (5 bases). Germline assignment: CDR1 GTSNPN and CDR2 SVGIG (reference sequence). Trimming removed 3 bases at V and 6 bases at J, with 11 bases between. The CDR3 consists of 12 residues. CDR3 DNA: TGTGCCTGGAGGGGGGGTGTTCCTGAAGCTTTCTTT. It yields the protein CAWRGGVPEAFF.

This chain joins TRBV18 and TRBJ2-7; 9 nucleotides line up with TRBD1. This CDR3 has 15 residues. The V and J ends lost 3 bases and 5 bases, in that order; junction bases with no gene match: 8. Germline V gene sequence: CDR1 KGHSH, CDR2 LQKENI. CDR3 sequence: CASSPTPGQGNEQYF. The CDR3 bases are TGTGCCAGCTCACCGACCCCCGGACAGGGGAACGAGCAGTACTTC.

The CDR3 region has the DNA TGTGCCAGCAGTTTAGGGGGGGCTGGCATTCAGTACTTC. It translates to CASSLGGAGIQYF. V usage is TRBV27 and J usage is TRBJ2-4, with D tentatively TRBD2 (7 bases). Germline V gene lookup returns CDR1 MNHEY and CDR2 SMNVEV (reference sequence). V was clipped by 2 bases and J by 9 bases, with 11 bases between them. This CDR3 is built from 13 residues.

V gene TRBV7-2 combines with J gene TRBJ1-3; 7 bases agree with TRBD1. Per the germline V gene, CDR1 is SGHTA and CDR2 is FQGNSA. The CDR3 spans 15 residues. Trimming took 5 bases from V and 4 from J; bases not matched to a gene: 8. CDR3 DNA: TGTGCCAGCAGCCTTGGGGACAGTGGCGGAAACACCATATATTTT. Protein: CASSLGDSGGNTIYF.

CDR3 in DNA: TGTGCCAGCAGCTTGGCCCCCGCTGAGAACTATGGCTACACCTTC. It yields the protein CASSLAPAENYGYTF. The chain uses TRBV5-4 and TRBJ1-2; D is unclear. The V end lost 0 bases, the J end lost 2 bases, and 11 bases lay between the germline ends. This CDR3 region has 15 residues. From germline, CDR1 is SGHNT and CDR2 YYREEE (reference sequence).

This chain connects TRBV5-1 to TRBJ1-2; D not resolved. The CDR3 loop spans 14 amino acids. Trimming removed 4 bases at V and 2 bases at J, with 12 bases between. Germline assignment: CDR1 SGHRS and CDR2 YFSETQ. This CDR3 is CASSETTVNYGYTF. CDR3 nucleotides: TGCGCCAGCAGCGAAACGACTGTCAACTATGGCTACACCTTC.

The chain recombines TRBV9 with TRBJ2-1; TRBD2 matches at 8 bases. Germline assignment: CDR1 SGDLS and CDR2 YYNGEE. V shed 0 bases and J 0 bases; nucleotides not matched to a gene: 2. The CDR3 covers 16 residues. Here the CDR3 reads CASSVASGRSYNEQFF. The CDR3 DNA reads as TGTGCCAGCAGCGTAGCTAGCGGGCGCTCCTACAATGAGCAGTTCTTC.

The genes are TRBV30 and TRBJ1-2, with D tentatively TRBD1 (5 bases). V lost 3 bases and J lost 7, with 12 bases in between. Germline values: CDR1 GTSNPN, CDR2 SVGIG (reference sequence). This CDR3 comprises 12 residues. The CDR3 region is CAWSPGPSGYTF. As DNA, the CDR3 is TGTGCCTGGAGCCCAGGGCCAAGTGGCTACACCTTC. The full variable domain, completed using reference TRBV30 and TRBJ1-2, is SQTIHQWPATLVQPVGSPLSLECTVEGTSNPNLYWYRQAAGRGLQLLFYSVGIGQISSEVPQNLSASRPQDRQFILSSKKLLLSDSGFYLCAWSPGPSGYTFGSGTRLTVV.

This clone was counted at least ten times. The V gene is TRBV7-2, the J gene TRBJ2-1; D uncertain. The ends were cut back, 2 bases at V and 0 bases at J, with 11 bases in the middle. Germline V CDR1 and CDR2: SGHTA, FQGNSA. CDR3 length equals 16 residues. CDR3 DNA sequence: TGTGCCAGCAGCTTACTTAGTCGGGTCTCCTACAATGAGCAGTTCTTC. Encoded protein: CASSLLSRVSYNEQFF.

V is TRBV3-1 (or the pseudogene TRBV3-2) and J is TRBJ2-1; tentative D call: TRBD1 (5 bases). Trimming shortened V by 5 bases and J by 14 bases, and 16 bases separated the two germline ends. Germline assignment: CDR1 LGHDT and CDR2 YNNKEL (reference sequence). There are 12 residues in the CDR3. The CDR3 reads CASSVAGIAKFF. For the CDR3, the DNA is TGTGCCAGCAGCGTAGCAGGGATAGCAAAGTTCTTC.

The chain couples TRBV19 to TRBJ1-5, with 8 bases that match TRBD1. Germline CDR1 reads LNHDA; CDR2 reads SQIVND (reference sequence). This CDR3 is built from 15 residues. V shed 5 bases and J 6 bases; nucleotides not matched to a gene: 9. The CDR3, as DNA: TGTGCCAGTAGTCGTGGGACAGGTTTAAGTCAGCCCCAGCATTTT. Translation: CASSRGTGLSQPQHF.

V is TRBV9 and J is TRBJ2-3; TRBD2 aligns across 11 bases. Germline CDR1 and CDR2: SGDLS and YYNGEE. CDR3 size: 16 residues. The junction had 4 bases not matched to a gene; V was cut back by 0 bases and J by 4 bases. Written as DNA, the CDR3 is TGTGCCAGCAGCGTAGAGCTAGCGGGGGGTGCAGATACGCAGTATTTT. Translation: CASSVELAGGADTQYF.

The chain carries TRBV27 and TRBJ2-1; 13 bases align to TRBD2. Germline V CDR1 and CDR2: MNHEY, SMNVEV (reference sequence). V was clipped by 7 bases and J by 2 bases; unmatched bases: 8. The CDR3 runs to 17 residues. CDR3 amino acids: CASTEITSGGAYNEQFF. CDR3 nucleotides: TGTGCCAGCACCGAAATTACTAGCGGGGGGGCCTACAATGAGCAGTTCTTC.

The chain combines TRBV4-1 with TRBJ2-1; 8 bases are a match to TRBD1. V was clipped by 3 bases and J by 4 bases; unmatched bases: 14. This CDR3 comprises 18 residues. Germline V gene sequence: CDR1 MGHRA, CDR2 YSYEKL. CDR3 nucleotides: TGCGCCAGCAGCCATAAGGGGGCGAGGGGACAGGCGTACAATGAGCAGTTCTTC. This gives the protein CASSHKGARGQAYNEQFF.

A single count supports this clone. The V and J genes are TRBV4-1 and TRBJ2-2; TRBD1 agrees at 7 bases. Germline-derived CDR1 and CDR2 are MGHRA and YSYEKL. V lost 1 base and J lost 6; bases outside the gene matches: 2. The CDR3 spans 14 residues. The CDR3 sequence: CASSQGRGPGELFF. CDR3 bases: TGCGCCAGCAGCCAAGGAAGGGGGCCCGGGGAGCTGTTTTTT.

The gene calls are TRBV9 and TRBJ1-2; D perhaps matches TRBD1 (5 bases). The CDR3 has 17 amino acids. Looked up from germline, CDR1 is SGDLS and CDR2 is YYNGEE. The ends were cut back, 3 bases at V and 7 bases at J, with 25 bases in the middle. The CDR3 DNA sequence: TGTGCCAGCAGCGCAAACCCACCTAGCGGGCTTCAGGGTGGCTACACCTTC. This sequence encodes CASSANPPSGLQGGYTF.

The chain carries TRBV5-5 and TRBJ2-5, with D tentatively TRBD1 (6 bases). The CDR3 is 16 amino acids. Deletions cut 5 bases from V and 5 bases from J, with 22 bases between. The germline CDR1 and CDR2 sequences are SGHKS and YYEKEE (reference sequence). The CDR3 protein is CASRQKAGGQLETQYF. The CDR3 DNA reads as TGTGCCAGCAGACAGAAAGCCGGAGGACAGTTGGAGACCCAGTACTTC.

The V gene is TRBV20-1, the J gene TRBJ2-7; D is uncertain. Germline V gene data show CDR1 as DFQATT and CDR2 as SNEGSKA (reference sequence). The CDR3 sequence is 11 residues long. V lost 5 bases and J 4 bases, leaving 9 bases between the germline ends. The CDR3 loop reads CSAQTDYEQYF. CDR3 coding DNA: TGCAGTGCTCAGACTGATTACGAGCAGTACTTC.

The V call is TRBV4-2, the J call TRBJ1-4; no reliable D call. V shed 7 bases and J shed 7 bases, with 16 bases lying between them. The germline CDR1 and CDR2 sequences are LGHNA and YNFKEQ. The length of the CDR3 is 14 residues. As DNA, the CDR3 is TGTGCCAGCACGGATACAGACCAAGTTGAAAAACTGTTTTTT. Protein product: CASTDTDQVEKLFF.

The rearrangement joins TRBV4-1 to TRBJ1-1; D unresolved. The V end was cut by 0 bases, the J end by 5 bases, with 13 bases between. The CDR3 is 15 residues long. The germline gives CDR1 MGHRA, CDR2 YSYEKL. CDR3 loop: CASSQDPRGRTEAFF. CDR3 nucleotide sequence: TGCGCCAGCAGCCAAGATCCCCGCGGGAGGACTGAAGCTTTCTTT.

The genes are TRBV5-1 and TRBJ1-5, with D perhaps TRBD1 (6 bases). V dropped 0 bases and J dropped 0 bases, with 16 bases sitting between them. Germline CDR1 and CDR2: SGHRS and YFSETQ. CDR3 length: 18 amino acids. The CDR3 DNA follows: TGCGCCAGCAGCTTGGAGCCCGGGACACCTTATAGCAATCAGCCCCAGCATTTT. It encodes CASSLEPGTPYSNQPQHF.

The chain uses TRBV7-9 and TRBJ2-1, with D possibly being TRBD1 (5 bases). V was clipped by 3 bases and J by 4 bases, with 13 bases between them. Germline CDR1 reads SEHNR; CDR2 reads FQNEAQ (reference sequence). The CDR3 contains 15 residues. This CDR3 reads CASSLTDLEYNEQFF. In DNA form, the CDR3 reads TGTGCCAGCAGCTTGACAGATTTGGAGTACAATGAGCAGTTCTTC.

This clone was recorded many times. This rearrangement joins TRBV7-8 to TRBJ1-3; D uncertain. Trimming removed 3 bases at V and 1 base at J, with 13 bases between. CDR3 size: 16 residues. Germline V gene sequence: CDR1 SGHVS, CDR2 FQNEAQ. Here the CDR3 reads CASSFGEGGSGNTIYF. Written as DNA, the CDR3 is TGTGCCAGCAGCTTCGGCGAGGGTGGGTCTGGAAACACCATATATTTT.

This clone was recorded only once. The J gene is TRBJ1-1, the V gene TRBV7-8, with 9 positions matching TRBD1. CDR1 SGHVS and CDR2 FQNEAQ come from the germline V gene. Losses at the gene ends were 2 bases for V and 2 bases for J; bases not matched to a gene: 3. The CDR3 consists of 15 residues. CDR3 in amino acids: CASSLWTGDNTEAFF. The CDR3 DNA reads as TGTGCCAGCAGCTTATGGACAGGGGATAACACTGAAGCTTTCTTT. Filled out from reference TRBV7-8 and TRBJ1-1, the complete variable domain reads GAGVSQSPRYKVAKRGQDVALRCDPISGHVSLFWYQQALGQGPEFLTYFQNEAQLDKSGLPSDRFFAERPEGSVSTLKIQRTQQEDSAVYLCASSLWTGDNTEAFFGQGTRLTVV.

V gene TRBV5-1 combines with J gene TRBJ1-1; 8 bases are shared with TRBD1. V lost 2 bases to trimming and J lost 1 base; unmatched junction nucleotides: 1. This CDR3 has 14 amino acids. CDR1 SGHRS and CDR2 YFSETQ come from the germline V gene. The CDR3 DNA is TGCGCCAGCAGCTTACAGGGGGGGAACACTGAAGCTTTCTTT. This codes for CASSLQGGNTEAFF.

The chain carries TRBV5-1 and TRBJ2-4, with TRBD1 matching over 9 bases. This CDR3 is 17 amino acids long. Trimming took 4 bases from V and 15 from J; bases not matched to a gene: 23. Germline CDR1 and CDR2: SGHRS and YFSETQ. CDR3 amino acids: CASSDTSPGQGYGRLYF. The CDR3 DNA reads TGCGCCAGCAGCGACACCTCACCGGGACAGGGATACGGGAGATTGTACTTC.

The rearrangement links TRBV7-3 to TRBJ2-1, with 12 bases that match TRBD2. The CDR3 spans 15 residues. Germline V CDR1 and CDR2: SGHTA, FQGTGA. After removal of 6 bases from V and 4 bases from J, the junction contained 4 bases not matched to a gene. The CDR3 sequence: CASSPSGGDYNEQFF. The CDR3 DNA sequence: TGTGCCAGCAGTCCTAGCGGGGGGGATTACAATGAGCAGTTCTTC.